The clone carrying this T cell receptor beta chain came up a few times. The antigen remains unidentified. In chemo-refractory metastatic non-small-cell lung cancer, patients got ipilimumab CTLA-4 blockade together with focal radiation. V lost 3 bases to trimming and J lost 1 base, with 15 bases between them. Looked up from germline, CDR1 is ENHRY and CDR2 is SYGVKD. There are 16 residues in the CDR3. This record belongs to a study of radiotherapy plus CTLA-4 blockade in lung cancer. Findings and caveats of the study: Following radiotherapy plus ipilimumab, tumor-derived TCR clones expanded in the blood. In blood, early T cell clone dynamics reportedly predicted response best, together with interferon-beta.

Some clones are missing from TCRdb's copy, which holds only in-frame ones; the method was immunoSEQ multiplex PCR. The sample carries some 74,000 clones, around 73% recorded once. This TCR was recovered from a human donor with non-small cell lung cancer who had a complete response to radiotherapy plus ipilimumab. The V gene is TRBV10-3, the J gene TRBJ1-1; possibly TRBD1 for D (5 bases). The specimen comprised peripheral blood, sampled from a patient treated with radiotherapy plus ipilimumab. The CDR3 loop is CAISESTGLQNTEAFF. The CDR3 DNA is TGTGCCATCAGTGAAAGTACGGGACTTCAGAACACTGAAGCTTTCTTT.